This TCR beta chain was identified in a study of shared clonotypes between healthy human individuals. The CDR3 loop spans 13 amino acids. V lost 4 bases, J lost 12 bases, and 9 bases stayed unmatched. Germline CDR1 MGHRA, CDR2 YSYEKL. Only in-frame clones appear in the TCRdb table, and some are missing; sequencing was by immunoSEQ multiplex PCR. The sample yields 2 million to 2.5 million clones, more than 90% seen once. The chain has TRBV4-1 and TRBJ2-1; 7 bases agree with TRBD2. The TCR sequence derives from a man aged 18-30 years in good health. The source material was naive CD4+ T cells sorted from blood. Subset here: CD45RA+ positively selected. The CDR3 region is CASSPTGGNAQFF. CDR3 coding DNA: TGCGCCAGCAGCCCCACCGGGGGGAACGCGCAGTTCTTC.